The clone carrying this T cell receptor (beta chain) was counted many times. Antigen: not known. The data originate from a study of breast tumors, draining lymph nodes, adjacent tissues. TCRdb reprocessed the multiplex PCR reads with MiXCR, giving one entry per CDR3 protein. This sample carries 270,000 or so distinct CDR3 sequences, around 30% of them seen once, and the ten largest clones take 1.1%. Study conclusions and caveats: Findings are consistent with lymph node origin and intratumoral expansion of most tumor T cells. Data only fit, rather than demonstrated, lymph node origin of most tumor T cells. Tumor TCR diversity was below lymph nodes but above nontumor tissue.

Breast cancer patients provided tissue from their axillary draining lymph nodes. J was trimmed by 7 bases and V by 3 bases; bases with no gene match: 8. CDR1 ENHRY and CDR2 SYGVKD come from the germline V gene. This CDR3 is 15 amino acids long. This clonotype was obtained from a female donor with breast cancer. Some clones in this sample may be carry-over from other donors' samples. The material sequenced was axillary lymph node tissue. The chain carries TRBV10-3 and TRBJ2-1, with 8 bases matching TRBD2. The CDR3 spells CAISDTSGVGNEQFF. In DNA form, the CDR3 reads TGTGCCATCAGTGATACTAGCGGAGTGGGGAATGAGCAGTTCTTC.